The sequence of this TCR beta chain was determined in a study of blood T cell repertoires in COVID-19. Study at large: Sample material is recorded as cDNA or gDNA derived from T cells, B-cell-depleted T cells, or PBMCs.

This clone showed up just once. In the study's own analysis: Scientists estimated how many nucleated cells there were by amplifying reference gene primers. Sequencing was performed with immunoSEQ multiplex PCR; in TCRdb, only in-frame clones are kept and a portion is missing. The V and J calls and clone size were taken over from that table, and D and trimming were inferred from the DNA. The sample has some 250,000 clones, around 83% seen once. The CDR3 runs 14 residues. V gave up 2 bases and J gave up 6 bases; unmatched junction bases: 2. CDR1 and CDR2 (germline): MNHEY, SVGAGI. This clonotype originated in a man aged 40-49 years with active or convalescent COVID-19. The chain is built from TRBV6-5 and TRBJ2-7; the match to TRBD2 covers 12 bases. Sequences were obtained from peripheral blood. DNA of the CDR3: TGTGCCAGCAGTTACCGGACTAGCGGGATCGAGCAGTACTTC. The encoded protein is CASSYRTSGIEQYF.